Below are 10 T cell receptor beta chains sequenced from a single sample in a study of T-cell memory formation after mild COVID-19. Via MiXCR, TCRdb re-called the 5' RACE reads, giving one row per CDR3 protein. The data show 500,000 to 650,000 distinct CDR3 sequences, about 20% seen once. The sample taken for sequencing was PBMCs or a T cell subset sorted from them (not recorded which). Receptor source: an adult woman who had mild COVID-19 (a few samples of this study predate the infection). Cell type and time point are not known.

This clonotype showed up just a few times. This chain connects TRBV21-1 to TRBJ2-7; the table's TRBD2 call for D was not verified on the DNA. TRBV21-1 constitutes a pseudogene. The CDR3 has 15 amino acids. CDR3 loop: CASSKEGSTPYEQYF. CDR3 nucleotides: TGTGCCAGCAGCAAAGAGGGCAGTACTCCCTACGAGCAGTACTTC.

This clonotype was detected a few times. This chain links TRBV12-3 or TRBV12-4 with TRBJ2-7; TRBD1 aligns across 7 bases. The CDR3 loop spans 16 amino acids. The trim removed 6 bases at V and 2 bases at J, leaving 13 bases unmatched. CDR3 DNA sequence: TGTGCCAGCAGCCCTCGACAGGGCGAGGGTGCCTACGAGCAGTACTTC. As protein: CASSPRQGEGAYEQYF.

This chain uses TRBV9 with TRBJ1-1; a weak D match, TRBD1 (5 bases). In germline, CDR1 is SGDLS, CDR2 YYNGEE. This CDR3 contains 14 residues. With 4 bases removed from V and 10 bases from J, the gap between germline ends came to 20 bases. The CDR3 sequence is CASSPSGTPTGAFF. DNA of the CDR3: TGTGCCAGCAGCCCATCCGGGACGCCGACCGGAGCTTTCTTT.

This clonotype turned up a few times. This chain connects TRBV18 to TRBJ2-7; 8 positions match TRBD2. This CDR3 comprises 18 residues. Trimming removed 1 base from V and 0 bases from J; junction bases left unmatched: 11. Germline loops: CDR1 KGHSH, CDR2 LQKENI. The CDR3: CASSPLSGISGNSYEQYF. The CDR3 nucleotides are TGTGCCAGCTCACCACTCTCAGGGATTAGCGGGAACTCCTACGAGCAGTACTTC.

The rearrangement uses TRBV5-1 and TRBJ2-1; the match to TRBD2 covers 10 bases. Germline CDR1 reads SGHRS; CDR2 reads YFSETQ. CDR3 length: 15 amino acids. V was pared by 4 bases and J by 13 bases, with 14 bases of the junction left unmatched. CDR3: CASSQQASGGPPQFF. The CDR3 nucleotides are TGCGCCAGCAGCCAACAGGCTAGCGGGGGCCCTCCCCAGTTCTTC.

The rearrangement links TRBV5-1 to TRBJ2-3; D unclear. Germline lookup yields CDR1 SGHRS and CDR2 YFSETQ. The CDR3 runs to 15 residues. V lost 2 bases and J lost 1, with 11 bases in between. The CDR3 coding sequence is TGCGCCAGCAGCTTTGGTGGTTGGGGCACAGATACGCAGTATTTT. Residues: CASSFGGWGTDTQYF.

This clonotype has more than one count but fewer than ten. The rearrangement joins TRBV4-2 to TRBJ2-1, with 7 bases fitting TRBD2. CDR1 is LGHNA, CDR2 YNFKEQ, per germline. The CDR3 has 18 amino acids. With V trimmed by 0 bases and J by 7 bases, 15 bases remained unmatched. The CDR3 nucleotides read TGTGCCAGCAGCCAAGAGGTTTCCCTCTGGACTAGGGGTAATGAGCAGTTCTTC. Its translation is CASSQEVSLWTRGNEQFF.

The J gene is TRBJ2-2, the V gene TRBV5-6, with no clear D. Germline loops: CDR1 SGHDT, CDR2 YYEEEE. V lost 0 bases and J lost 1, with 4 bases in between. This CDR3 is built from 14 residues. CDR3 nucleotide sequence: TGTGCCAGCAGCTTGGACGAGAACACCGGGGAGCTGTTTTTT. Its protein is CASSLDENTGELFF.

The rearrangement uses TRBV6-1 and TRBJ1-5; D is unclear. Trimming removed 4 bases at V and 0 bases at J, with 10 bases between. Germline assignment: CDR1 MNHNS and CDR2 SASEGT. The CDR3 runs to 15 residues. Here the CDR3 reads CASSGAVYSNQPQHF. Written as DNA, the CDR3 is TGTGCCAGCAGTGGGGCAGTTTATAGCAATCAGCCCCAGCATTTT.

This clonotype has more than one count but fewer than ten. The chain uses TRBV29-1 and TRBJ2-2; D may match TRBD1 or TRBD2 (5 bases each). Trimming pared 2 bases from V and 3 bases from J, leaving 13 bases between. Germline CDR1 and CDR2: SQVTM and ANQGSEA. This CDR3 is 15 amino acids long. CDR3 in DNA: TGCAGCGTTGAATTGCCAGGGAGACACACCGGGGAGCTGTTTTTT. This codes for CSVELPGRHTGELFF.